In its sample, the clone carrying this TCR beta chain was seen a few times. Its antigen is as yet unknown. This specimen belongs to a study of T cells in Graves' hyperthyroidism and ophthalmopathy. Study-level results: Stable hyperthyroidism was told apart from ophthalmopathy by a model built on 13 V-J features.

A lack of ophthalmopathy progression within 18 months defined stable Graves' hyperthyroidism. TCR beta CDR3 sequences were amplified from RNA transcripts. HTBI primers were used for first-round RT-PCR of the TCR CDR3. TCRdb recomputed calls from the multiplex PCR reads with MiXCR, one row per CDR3 protein. The data show about 740,000 distinct CDR3 sequences, less than 15% seen once. The V gene lost 2 bases and the J gene lost 6 bases, with 17 bases spanning the gap. The V gene's germline CDR1 is SGHDN and CDR2 FVKESK. This CDR3 region has 15 residues. This receptor was taken from a woman between 18 and 29 years old with Graves' hyperthyroidism. This chain joins TRBV14 and TRBJ2-7; D unresolved. Sequences were obtained from blood. CDR3: CASSQPRALPPEQYF. CDR3 in DNA: TGTGCCAGCAGCCAACCACGGGCCCTTCCCCCCGAGCAGTACTTC.